The T cell receptor beta chain under discussion was sequenced for a study of T cell responses to AZD1222 COVID-19 vaccine. Study-wide results and caveats: White British people made up most donors, females outnumbered males, and clonal diversity was possibly underestimated. Nearly half of spike-specific TCRs reportedly target variant regions that are unmutated in the B.1.351 and B.1.1.7 variants. Researchers report vaccine-associated CD4 TCRs spanning spike, with dominance at 160-218 and 743-854.

To note about this clone: Its antigen is currently unknown.

The V gene's germline CDR1 is WNHNN and CDR2 SYGVQD (reference sequence). The CDR3 is made up of 15 amino acids. V was clipped by 7 bases and J by 6 bases, with 18 bases between them. The table came from immunoSEQ multiplex PCR; TCRdb's copy has only in-frame clones and leaves some out. The data show approximately 100,000 clones, 87% seen once. The gene calls are TRBV10-1 and TRBJ2-2; D possibly corresponds to TRBD1 (6 bases). The sequenced sample was peripheral blood, obtained on day 0 of AZD1222 vaccination. The receptor comes from an adult in good health. The CDR3 here is CASTEGGVGAGELFF. The CDR3 region has the DNA TGCGCCAGCACAGAAGGGGGAGTTGGGGCCGGGGAGCTGTTTTTT.